Shown below are 24 T cell receptor beta chains from a single sample sequenced in a study of regulatory T cells in long-lasting Graves disease listed by TCRdb under 2021. Sample time point, as interpreted from the label and publication: newly diagnosed GD, antithyroid drugs for less than 3 months. For both TCR sequencing and RNA sequencing, RNA was extracted from PBMCs in TRIzol. The library was built by means of multiplex PCR. Sequenced using an Illumina HiSeq 4000. iRepertoire HTBI primers and Arm-PCR amplification of CDR3 regions were used to construct TCR beta libraries. TCRdb cleaned the public reads at Q25 with fastp, built clones with MiXCR and kept in-frame beta chains. One record per CDR3 amino acid sequence lists the most common genes and DNA. This sample gives 450,000 to 600,000 distinct CDR3 sequences in total; 13% of them show up just once. The ten largest clones take up roughly a tenth of the sample.

The sample was also linked to a second study, of T cells in Graves' hyperthyroidism and ophthalmopathy.

Sequenced material: peripheral blood mononuclear cells (PBMCs), taken at new diagnosis, from a patient treated with antithyroid drugs. The receptor set was obtained from a man aged 25 to 40 with Graves disease. Donor details come from another sample of the same person, matched by shared clones.

This clonotype was found many times. The chain carries TRBV12-3 or TRBV12-4 and TRBJ2-1; D possibly matches TRBD1 or TRBD2 (5 bases each). This CDR3 is 14 amino acids long. V lost 9 bases to trimming and J lost 0 bases, with 12 bases between them. The chain's CDR3 is CASHGTHSYNEQFF. CDR3 nucleotides: TGTGCCAGTCACGGGACCCACTCCTACAATGAGCAGTTCTTC.

This chain links TRBV29-1 with TRBJ2-5, with a tentative D call TRBD2 (6 bases). Trimming removed 4 bases from V and 5 bases from J, with 8 bases in between. Germline assignment: CDR1 SQVTM and CDR2 ANQGSEA. This CDR3 has 11 amino acids. In DNA, the CDR3 is TGCAGCGTTGCTCTAGCGGAGACCCAGTACTTC. This codes for CSVALAETQYF.

The V gene is TRBV20-1, the J gene TRBJ2-3; 10 nucleotides align to TRBD2. Trimming took 6 bases from V and 4 from J; bases not matched to a gene: 13. This CDR3 contains 16 residues. CDR1 is DFQATT and CDR2 is SNEGSKA in the germline V gene (reference sequence). CDR3 loop: CSASPPSGRSSDTQYF. CDR3 DNA: TGCAGTGCATCACCTCCTAGCGGGAGATCGTCAGATACGCAGTATTTT.

This clonotype was observed a few times. CDR3 coding DNA: TGTGCCAGCGGTCAGGGGTCGACAGGAGAGACCCAGTACTTC. The encoded protein is CASGQGSTGETQYF. V is TRBV12-3 or TRBV12-4 and J is TRBJ2-3, with a weak D call TRBD1 (6 bases). The end of the DNA is better explained by TRBJ2-5, so the J call may be wrong. The CDR3 length is 14 residues.

The chain joins TRBV5-1 to TRBJ1-6; TRBD1 agrees at 9 bases. Losses at the gene ends were 1 base for V and 2 bases for J; bases not matched to a gene: 7. The CDR3 has 18 amino acids. From germline, CDR1 is SGHRS and CDR2 YFSETQ. The CDR3 spells CASSLPSGQGPYNSPLHF. The CDR3 DNA sequence: TGCGCCAGCAGCTTGCCTTCGGGACAGGGACCCTATAATTCACCCCTCCACTTT.

This chain connects TRBV19 to TRBJ2-1, with 12 bases fitting TRBD2. V lost 4 bases to trimming and J lost 1 base; unmatched junction nucleotides: 11. This CDR3 comprises 19 residues. Germline V gives CDR1 LNHDA, CDR2 SQIVND (reference sequence). Here the CDR3 DNA reads TGTGCCAGTAGTAGATCCGGGGCTAGCGGGAGGGGATCCTACAATGAGCAGTTCTTC. Translation gives CASSRSGASGRGSYNEQFF. The full variable domain, rest sourced from reference TRBV19 and TRBJ2-1, is DGGITQSPKYLFRKEGQNVTLSCEQNLNHDAMYWYRQDPGQGLRLIYYSQIVNDFQKGDIAEGYSVSREKKESFPLTVTSAQKNPTAFYLCASSRSGASGRGSYNEQFFGPGTRLTVL.

The chain has TRBV27 and TRBJ2-2; D might be TRBD2 (7 bases). Germline CDR1 reads MNHEY; CDR2 reads SMNVEV (reference sequence). The CDR3 has 16 residues. V lost 3 bases and J 4 bases, leaving 15 bases between the germline ends. This CDR3 reads CASSFRGGLGTGELFF. CDR3 DNA: TGTGCCAGCAGTTTTAGGGGGGGGCTTGGCACCGGGGAGCTGTTTTTT.

The chain couples TRBV29-1 to TRBJ2-1, with 13 bases matching TRBD2. J gave up 4 bases and V 5 bases, and 5 bases lay outside the gene matches. The CDR3 is 15 residues long. CDR1 is SQVTM, CDR2 ANQGSEA, per germline. DNA for the CDR3: TGCAGCGTTTCCGGGACTAGCGGGGATTACAATGAGCAGTTCTTC. Its protein product is CSVSGTSGDYNEQFF.

This clonotype was counted ten times or more. This chain's CDR3 is CASSFTGVRDTQYF. For the CDR3, the DNA is TGTGCCAGCAGCTTTACGGGGGTGCGAGATACGCAGTATTTT. The chain joins TRBV7-2 to TRBJ2-3; the D gene is possibly TRBD2 (6 bases). Trimming stripped 3 bases from V and 5 bases from J, with 12 bases between. CDR1 and CDR2 from the germline V gene are SGHTA and FQGNSA. The CDR3 loop spans 14 amino acids. The full variable domain, its missing parts supplied by reference TRBV7-2 and TRBJ2-3, is GAGVSQSPSNKVTEKGKDVELRCDPISGHTALYWYRQSLGQGLEFLIYFQGNSAPDKSGLPSDRFSAERTGGSVSTLTIQRTQQEDSAVYLCASSFTGVRDTQYFGPGTRLTVL.

V gene TRBV6-5 combines with J gene TRBJ2-7, with 11 bases matching TRBD1. This CDR3 region has 15 residues. V gave up 4 bases and J gave up 4 bases; unmatched junction bases: 6. Germline V gene lookup returns CDR1 MNHEY and CDR2 SVGAGI. DNA for the CDR3: TGTGCCAGCAGTTCCAGGACAGGGGGCGCATACGAGCAGTACTTC. As protein: CASSSRTGGAYEQYF.

This clonotype occurred many times. The chain recombines TRBV20-1 with TRBJ1-4, with TRBD1 matching 7 bases. Per germline, CDR1 DFQATT and CDR2 SNEGSKA (reference sequence). The CDR3 is 14 amino acids. V dropped 6 bases and J dropped 8; count of bases not matched to a gene: 12. CDR3: CSAPDRARGEKLFF. The CDR3 nucleotides are TGCAGTGCACCTGACAGGGCGAGGGGAGAAAAACTGTTTTTT.

This chain connects TRBV6-5 to TRBJ2-3; possible D gene TRBD1, 5 bases. CDR3 length equals 16 residues. V lost 2 bases to trimming and J lost 0 bases, with 12 bases between them. Germline V gene sequence: CDR1 MNHEY, CDR2 SVGAGI. The CDR3 DNA sequence: TGTGCCAGCAGTTACCTCCGACAGACTAGCACAGATACGCAGTATTTT. Translation gives CASSYLRQTSTDTQYF.

This clonotype was picked up many times. This chain links TRBV10-3 with TRBJ2-7, with D unresolved. The germline V gene has CDR1 ENHRY and CDR2 SYGVKD. CDR3 length equals 13 residues. The V end was cut by 5 bases, the J end by 5 bases, with 13 bases between. CDR3 DNA: TGTGCCATCAGTTGGACGGACGAAGACGAGCAGTACTTC. It specifies CAISWTDEDEQYF.

Points on this clonotype: A junction boundary mismatches the germline segment, possibly from a read error. V gene TRBV19 combines with J gene TRBJ2-7; TRBD1 matches at 7 bases. The germline V gene encodes CDR1 LNHDA and CDR2 SQIVND (reference sequence). The CDR3 length is 13 residues. CDR3 nucleotide sequence: TGTGCCAGTAGCCCGGGACAGCCCTACGGGCAGTACTTC. Translation gives CASSPGQPYGQYF.

This clonotype was observed many times. V usage is TRBV11-2 and J usage is TRBJ1-4; 7 bases match TRBD1. CDR3 size: 15 residues. Germline V gene sequence: CDR1 SGHAT, CDR2 FQNNGV. V was pared by 2 bases and J by 5 bases, with 5 bases of the junction left unmatched. DNA of the CDR3: TGTGCCAGCAGCTTAACGGCCAGGGGGAATGAAAAACTGTTTTTT. Encoded protein: CASSLTARGNEKLFF.

Note on this clonotype: A single base separates this from a much larger clone, so it may be a read error. The chain recombines TRBV12-3 or TRBV12-4 with TRBJ2-1, with 8 bases fitting TRBD1. J lost 9 bases, V lost 8 bases, and 12 bases had no gene match. The CDR3 has 14 residues. For the CDR3, the DNA is TGTGCCAGCGGGTTCTACGGACAGGGTGGTGAGCAGTTCTTC. Translation: CASGFYGQGGEQFF.

Note on this clonotype: Possible read error: a much larger clone is one base away. Here the CDR3 omits its conserved ending phenylalanine or tryptophan, so a read error is the likely source. The chain combines TRBV7-2 with TRBJ2-3; D is unclear. This CDR3 has 11 residues. Germline V gives CDR1 SGHTA, CDR2 FQGNSA. The V gene lost 7 bases and the J gene lost 5 bases, with 7 bases spanning the gap. CDR3 bases: TGTGCCAGCACCCGGAGAGATACGCAGTATTCT. This codes for CASTRRDTQYS.

This clonotype was counted at least ten times. The CDR3 loop reads CASSTPETSDDEQYF. The CDR3 bases are TGTGCCAGCAGCACCCCCGAGACTAGCGACGACGAGCAGTACTTC. The V gene is TRBV7-2, the J gene TRBJ2-7; 8 bases agree with TRBD2. Trimming at V came to 5 bases and at J to 5 bases, leaving 11 bases not matched to a gene. There are 15 residues in the CDR3. Germline values: CDR1 SGHTA, CDR2 FQGNSA.

This clonotype showed up many times. The rearrangement links TRBV20-1 to TRBJ1-1, with D unclear. CDR1 is DFQATT and CDR2 is SNEGSKA in the germline V gene (reference sequence). The CDR3 is 13 amino acids. Between the trimmed V and J ends, which lost 0 bases and 4 bases, there was a span of 9 bases. The CDR3 nucleotides read TGCAGTGCTAGAGATCTGGCATTCACTGAAGCTTTCTTT. Translating gives CSARDLAFTEAFF.

The chain combines TRBV10-1 with TRBJ2-2; the D gene could be TRBD1 or TRBD2 (5 bases each). Trimming took 3 bases from V and 0 from J, leaving 11 bases between them. This CDR3 is built from 16 residues. CDR1 and CDR2 from the germline V gene are WNHNN and SYGVQD (reference sequence). CDR3 bases: TGCGCCAGCAGTGATGTGGGGGTCCCGAACACCGGGGAGCTGTTTTTT. This sequence encodes CASSDVGVPNTGELFF.

Points on this clonotype: A much larger clone differs by one base, so this may be a read error. J is TRBJ2-2 and V is TRBV25-1; D is ambiguous. The V and J ends lost 5 bases and 0 bases respectively, with 7 bases between them. Per the germline V gene, CDR1 is MGHDK and CDR2 is SYGVNS. The CDR3 is made up of 14 amino acids. CDR3 bases: TGTGCCAGCAGTATACCTTCGAACACCGGGGAGCTGTTTTTT. This sequence encodes CASSIPSNTGELFF.

This clonotype was counted ten times or more. The chain has TRBV7-9 and TRBJ1-5, with 9 bases lining up with TRBD1. This CDR3 region has 17 residues. Trimming cost V 5 bases and J 7 bases; bases outside gene matches: 15. CDR1 and CDR2 (germline): SEHNR, FQNEAQ (reference sequence). Here the CDR3 reads CASSPGTGISMGQPQHF. DNA of the CDR3: TGTGCCAGCAGCCCAGGGACAGGGATAAGTATGGGCCAGCCCCAGCATTTT.

In this sample, this clonotype turned up many times. The chain links TRBV29-1 to TRBJ2-3; TRBD2 matches at 10 bases. Per the germline V gene, CDR1 is SQVTM and CDR2 is ANQGSEA. This CDR3 comprises 16 residues. V trimming: 7 bases; J trimming: 0 bases; junction bases outside the gene matches: 10. The CDR3 region is CSGLAGHFPSTDTQYF. Written as DNA, the CDR3 is TGCAGCGGACTAGCGGGTCACTTCCCTAGCACAGATACGCAGTATTTT.

The chain links TRBV2 to TRBJ1-5, with D possibly being TRBD1 (6 bases). Trimming cost V 7 bases and J 7 bases, with 17 bases left between them. The CDR3 spans 14 residues. Looked up from germline, CDR1 is SNHLY and CDR2 is FYNNEI. The CDR3 nucleotides read TGTGCCAGCAATTCGGGGGGGGCAAGACAGCCCCAGCATTTT. This sequence encodes CASNSGGARQPQHF.